This passage covers 25 T cell receptor beta chains from one sample sequenced in a study of CD8 T cells in ankylosing spondylitis. TCRdb re-called the 5' RACE reads with MiXCR, one entry per CDR3 protein. The profile shows about 150,000 distinct CDR3 sequences, about an eighth of them singletons. The sample comprised blood, either unsorted or a sorted T cell fraction (not recorded which). The receptors originated from a female donor with ankylosing spondylitis or in good health (not recorded which).

This clonotype occurred many times. The V and J genes are TRBV10-3 and TRBJ1-4, with TRBD1 identical over 7 bases. Germline V lookup: CDR1 ENHRY, CDR2 SYGVKD. The CDR3 is 15 amino acids. V trimming: 0 bases; J trimming: 8 bases; junction bases outside the gene matches: 6. CDR3 nucleotide sequence: TGTGCCATCAGTGAGTCGCCAGGGGGAAACGAAAAACTGTTTTTT. Translated, it gives CAISESPGGNEKLFF.

This clonotype was seen a few times. The chain links TRBV20-1 to TRBJ2-1; TRBD2 matches at 8 bases. This CDR3 is 14 amino acids long. Germline V CDR1 and CDR2: DFQATT, SNEGSKA (reference sequence). The V gene end was trimmed by 7 bases and the J gene end by 4 bases; junction bases not matched to a gene: 9. In DNA form, the CDR3 reads TGCAGTGTTAGGGAGACTAGCGAGTACAATGAGCAGTTCTTC. This encodes CSVRETSEYNEQFF.

This clonotype came up many times. In nucleotides, the CDR3 is TGTGCCAGCAGCACACAGGGGACCATATATTTT. It encodes CASSTQGTIYF. The rearrangement joins TRBV7-9 to TRBJ1-3, with 7 nucleotides matching TRBD1. After removal of 5 bases from V and 10 bases from J, the junction contained 2 bases not matched to a gene. The germline V gene has CDR1 SEHNR and CDR2 FQNEAQ (reference sequence). The CDR3 length is 11 residues.

This clonotype has at least ten counts. The chain has TRBV30 and TRBJ2-6, with a tentative D call TRBD1 (7 bases). This CDR3 has 20 amino acids. Germline V lookup: CDR1 GTSNPN, CDR2 SVGIG (reference sequence). Trimming removed 0 bases from V and 0 bases from J, with 21 bases in between. The CDR3 spells CAWSVQRGRGALSGANVLTF. Here the CDR3 DNA reads TGTGCCTGGAGTGTACAGAGGGGCAGGGGGGCCCTCTCTGGGGCCAACGTCCTGACTTTC.

The chain carries TRBV7-9 and TRBJ2-7; the match to TRBD1 covers 9 bases. Germline V CDR1 and CDR2: SEHNR, FQNEAQ (reference sequence). The CDR3 covers 13 residues. V shed 6 bases and J 5 bases; nucleotides not matched to a gene: 5. CDR3 bases: TGTGCCAGCAGAGGGACAGGGTTCGACGAGCAGTACTTC. Translation gives CASRGTGFDEQYF.

This clonotype was detected ten times or more. The chain combines TRBV12-3 or TRBV12-4 with TRBJ2-4, with 13 positions matching TRBD2. The CDR3 covers 15 residues. V lost 7 bases, J lost 6 bases, and 6 bases stayed unmatched. The CDR3 DNA reads TGTGCCAGCACCACTCGGACTAGCGGGAGAAACATTCAGTACTTC. This codes for CASTTRTSGRNIQYF.

This clonotype was found many times. The CDR3: CASSLAPSTYEQYF. The CDR3 DNA sequence: TGTGCCAGCAGCCTCGCCCCGTCAACCTACGAGCAGTACTTC. This sequence joins TRBV9 and TRBJ2-7, with unresolved D. This CDR3 contains 14 residues. V was trimmed by 4 bases and J by 2 bases, leaving 13 bases between them. Looked up from germline, CDR1 is SGDLS and CDR2 is YYNGEE.

This clonotype was observed many times. This chain joins TRBV20-1 and TRBJ1-5; D is perhaps TRBD1 (6 bases). CDR1 is DFQATT and CDR2 is SNEGSKA in the germline V gene (reference sequence). The CDR3 is 13 amino acids. Trimming shortened V by 6 bases and J by 4 bases, and 13 bases separated the two germline ends. The CDR3 bases are TGCAGTGCCCCTACAGGGAGTAATCAGCCCCAGCATTTT. Translated, it gives CSAPTGSNQPQHF.

This clonotype occurred many times. The chain joins TRBV12-3 or TRBV12-4 to TRBJ2-7; D is perhaps TRBD2 (5 bases). CDR3 length equals 13 residues. V lost 3 bases to trimming and J lost 1 base, with 7 bases between them. The CDR3 bases are TGTGCCAGCAGTTTTGGAGGATCCTACGAGCAGTACTTC. It yields the protein CASSFGGSYEQYF.

The table lists this clonotype with many counts. The chain uses TRBV24-1 and TRBJ2-1; 7 bases align to TRBD1. V was clipped by 5 bases and J by 5 bases; unmatched bases: 11. The CDR3 consists of 16 residues. Germline V lookup: CDR1 KGHDR, CDR2 SFDVKD. The CDR3 bases are TGTGCCACCAGTGGGAAACTGGGGACAGTCCACAATGAGCAGTTCTTC. Residues: CATSGKLGTVHNEQFF.

The chain carries TRBV7-6 and TRBJ2-7; D unclear. The CDR3 is 14 residues long. From germline, CDR1 is SGHVS and CDR2 FNYEAQ. Trimming removed 4 bases from V and 0 bases from J, with 10 bases in between. The CDR3 nucleotides are TGTGCCAGCAGCTCCGAACCGAACTCCTACGAGCAGTACTTC. Translating gives CASSSEPNSYEQYF.

The V call is TRBV6-1, the J call TRBJ1-1, with D uncertain. In germline, CDR1 is MNHNS, CDR2 SASEGT. The CDR3 extends over 15 amino acids. With 4 bases removed from V and 4 bases from J, the gap between germline ends came to 16 bases. The CDR3 nucleotides are TGTGCCAGCAGTGTGGTCTCCAGTACCTTCACTGAAGCTTTCTTT. Amino acids: CASSVVSSTFTEAFF.

This clonotype has a count of ten or more. V gene TRBV5-1 combines with J gene TRBJ2-7; D ambiguous. V lost 8 bases to trimming and J lost 4 bases, with 7 bases between them. In germline, CDR1 is SGHRS, CDR2 YFSETQ. There are 10 residues in the CDR3. CDR3 nucleotides: TGCGCCAGTAGAAAATACGAGCAGTACTTC. Amino acid sequence: CASRKYEQYF.

The chain couples TRBV5-5 to TRBJ2-5; possibly TRBD1 for D (5 bases). This CDR3 spans 11 amino acids. Germline V gene sequence: CDR1 SGHKS, CDR2 YYEKEE (reference sequence). Trimming took 6 bases from V and 5 from J, leaving 8 bases between them. DNA for the CDR3: TGTGCCAGCATCAAGGGGGAGACCCAGTACTTC. Translated: CASIKGETQYF.

This clonotype was seen repeatedly, ten times or more. The chain links TRBV6-5 to TRBJ2-5; no definite D call. The V end was cut by 7 bases, the J end by 5 bases, with 8 bases between. This CDR3 has 11 residues. CDR1 and CDR2 (germline): MNHEY, SVGAGI. In nucleotides, the CDR3 is TGTGCCAGCAAAACCGGGGAGACCCAGTACTTC. It yields the protein CASKTGETQYF.

This clonotype has ten or more counts. The chain couples TRBV3-1 to TRBJ1-1; D is unresolved. V lost 1 base, J lost 7 bases, and 10 bases lay in between. Germline V gives CDR1 LGHDT, CDR2 YNNKEL (reference sequence). The CDR3 is 13 residues long. CDR3 DNA: TGTGCCAGCAGCCAAGCTGAATCCGGTGAAGCTTTCTTT. Amino acid sequence: CASSQAESGEAFF.

At least ten counts were recorded for this clonotype. V and J are TRBV7-2 and TRBJ2-1, with unresolved D. The V gene's germline CDR1 is SGHTA and CDR2 FQGNSA. This CDR3 contains 13 residues. The V and J ends lost 3 bases and 5 bases respectively, with 8 bases between them. The CDR3 DNA reads TGTGCCAGCAGCTTGACGACAAACAATGAGCAGTTCTTC. This encodes CASSLTTNNEQFF.

This clonotype was recorded at least ten times. This chain joins TRBV7-2 and TRBJ1-1; TRBD1 matches at 7 bases. CDR3 length: 14 amino acids. V lost 6 bases to trimming and J lost 1 base; unmatched junction nucleotides: 5. Per germline, CDR1 SGHTA and CDR2 FQGNSA. In DNA, the CDR3 is TGTGCCAGCAGAGGGGGACAGCCGAACACTGAAGCTTTCTTT. Translation: CASRGGQPNTEAFF.

This chain joins TRBV7-2 and TRBJ2-7; D unclear. V shed 1 base and J shed 3 bases, with 7 bases lying between them. Germline assignment: CDR1 SGHTA and CDR2 FQGNSA. The CDR3 length is 13 residues. The DNA for the CDR3 is TGTGCCAGCAGCTTAGATGGAGACTACGAGCAGTACTTC. The encoded protein is CASSLDGDYEQYF. The whole variable domain, filled in from reference TRBV7-2 and TRBJ2-7, reads GAGVSQSPSNKVTEKGKDVELRCDPISGHTALYWYRQSLGQGLEFLIYFQGNSAPDKSGLPSDRFSAERTGGSVSTLTIQRTQQEDSAVYLCASSLDGDYEQYFGPGTRLTVT.

This clonotype showed up many times. This CDR3 reads CASTSGTDTQYF. DNA of the CDR3: TGTGCCAGCACTAGCGGCACAGATACGCAGTATTTT. This chain connects TRBV6-1 to TRBJ2-3, with D maybe TRBD2 (6 bases). Germline-derived CDR1 and CDR2 are MNHNS and SASEGT. There are 12 residues in the CDR3. Trimming took off 7 bases at V and 1 base at J, with 6 bases between the two ends.

The sample holds many counts of this clonotype. The chain joins TRBV20-1 to TRBJ2-7, with 7 bases lining up with TRBD2. Germline CDR1 is DFQATT and CDR2 is SNEGSKA (reference sequence). V lost 2 bases and J lost 6; bases outside the gene matches: 4. The CDR3 loop spans 12 amino acids. The CDR3 reads CSARRREGEQYF. DNA of the CDR3: TGCAGTGCTAGACGGAGGGAGGGCGAGCAGTACTTC.

This clonotype came up many times. The chain combines TRBV5-1 with TRBJ2-1; 7 nucleotides match TRBD2. Trimming cost V 3 bases and J 12 bases; bases outside gene matches: 3. The germline V gene has CDR1 SGHRS and CDR2 YFSETQ. The CDR3 is made up of 11 amino acids. The CDR3, as DNA: TGCGCCAGCAGCTGGGGGGGGGTGCAGTTCTTC. The encoded protein is CASSWGGVQFF.

The V and J genes are TRBV7-2 and TRBJ2-2, with 8 bases that match TRBD2. The CDR3 extends over 14 amino acids. J lost 0 bases, V lost 11 bases, and 5 bases had no gene match. CDR1 and CDR2 (germline): SGHTA, FQGNSA. In nucleotides, the CDR3 is TGTGCCGCCGGGGGACTAGCGAACACCGGGGAGCTGTTTTTT. It translates to CAAGGLANTGELFF.

This clonotype has ten or more counts. The chain joins TRBV7-3 to TRBJ2-2; no clear D. This CDR3 comprises 13 residues. Germline V gene lookup returns CDR1 SGHTA and CDR2 FQGTGA. Trimming left V 0 bases short and J 6 bases short, with 5 bases between. CDR3 nucleotides: TGTGCCAGCAGCTTAACCCCGTCCGGGGAGCTGTTTTTT. This sequence encodes CASSLTPSGELFF. Together with reference TRBV7-3 and TRBJ2-2, the CDR3 gives the full variable domain: GAGVSQTPSNKVTEKGKYVELRCDPISGHTALYWYRQSLGQGPEFLIYFQGTGAADDSGLPNDRFFAVRPEGSVSTLKIQRTERGDSAVYLCASSLTPSGELFFGEGSRLTVL.

The V call is TRBV14, the J call TRBJ2-1, with a tentative D call TRBD2 (6 bases). V shed 2 bases and J shed 4 bases, with 9 bases lying between them. CDR1 is SGHDN, CDR2 FVKESK, per germline. The CDR3 covers 14 residues. For the CDR3, the DNA is TGTGCCAGCAGCCAAATGACTAGATACAATGAGCAGTTCTTC. Its protein product is CASSQMTRYNEQFF.